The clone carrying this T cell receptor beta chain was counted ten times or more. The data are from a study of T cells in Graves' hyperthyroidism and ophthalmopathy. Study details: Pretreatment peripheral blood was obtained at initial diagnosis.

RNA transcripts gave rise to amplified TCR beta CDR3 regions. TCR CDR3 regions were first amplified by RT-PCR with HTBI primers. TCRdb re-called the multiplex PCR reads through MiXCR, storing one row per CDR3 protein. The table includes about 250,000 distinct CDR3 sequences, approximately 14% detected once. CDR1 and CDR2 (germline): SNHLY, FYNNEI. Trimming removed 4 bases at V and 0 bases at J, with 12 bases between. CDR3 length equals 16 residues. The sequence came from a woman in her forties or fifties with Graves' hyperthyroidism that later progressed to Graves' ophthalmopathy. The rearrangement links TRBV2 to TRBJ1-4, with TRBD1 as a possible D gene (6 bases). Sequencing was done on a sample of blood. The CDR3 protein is CASSGPDSATNEKLFF. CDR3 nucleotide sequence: TGTGCCAGCAGTGGGCCGGACAGTGCAACTAATGAAAAACTGTTTTTT.